What follows are 31 T cell receptor beta chains derived from one specimen sequenced in a study of blood T cell repertoires in COVID-19 (dated by TCRdb to the early 2020s). The library relied on the immunoSEQ multiplex PCR assay. TCRdb took over this immuneACCESS table, retaining in-frame rearrangements with V and J assigned. Such tables are incomplete; in checked studies, under half of the missing clones stem from an unresolved V gene, and the remainder is unexplained. The sample table lists around 36,000 clones, about nine tenths of them with a count of one. The top ten constitute 6% to 7% of the sample. What was sequenced was peripheral blood. These receptors were collected from a human donor in a cohort sampled during active COVID-19.

The V call is TRBV30, the J call TRBJ1-1; weak D call: TRBD1 (5 bases). This CDR3 region has 12 residues. V was shortened by 5 bases and J by 8 bases, with 15 bases between the two germline ends. Per the germline V gene, CDR1 is GTSNPN and CDR2 is SVGIG (reference sequence). Here the CDR3 reads CAWGPGRDEAFF. CDR3 DNA sequence: TGTGCCTGGGGACCGGGGAGGGACGAAGCTTTCTTT.

This sequence joins TRBV5-1 and TRBJ2-7, with TRBD1 identical over 7 bases. V was pared by 0 bases and J by 6 bases, with 6 bases of the junction left unmatched. This CDR3 has 14 amino acids. Germline assignment: CDR1 SGHRS and CDR2 YFSETQ. The CDR3 loop reads CASSLGQGISEQYF. DNA of the CDR3: TGCGCCAGCAGCTTGGGACAGGGTATCAGCGAGCAGTACTTC.

V gene TRBV29-1 combines with J gene TRBJ1-1, with D perhaps matching TRBD1 (6 bases). This CDR3 is built from 11 residues. Trimming cost V 4 bases and J 10 bases, with 13 bases left between them. Germline V CDR1 and CDR2: SQVTM, ANQGSEA. CDR3: CSVADSGGAFF. DNA of the CDR3: TGCAGCGTTGCGGACAGCGGGGGAGCTTTCTTT.

This clone was recorded only once. This sequence joins TRBV5-6 and TRBJ2-2; TRBD1 might be the D (6 bases). Deletions cut 4 bases from V and 1 base from J, with 11 bases between. Per germline, CDR1 SGHDT and CDR2 YYEEEE. The CDR3 loop spans 15 amino acids. The CDR3 reads CASSGDIGNTGELFF. CDR3 nucleotide sequence: TGTGCCAGCAGCGGGGACATAGGGAACACCGGGGAGCTGTTTTTT.

The rearrangement joins TRBV5-1 to TRBJ2-7; no firm D call. The V gene's germline CDR1 is SGHRS and CDR2 YFSETQ. Trimming stripped 0 bases from V and 4 bases from J, with 8 bases between. The CDR3 spans 13 residues. The CDR3 loop reads CASSLGLQYEQYF. In DNA, the CDR3 is TGCGCCAGCAGCTTGGGGCTCCAGTACGAGCAGTACTTC.

This clone was detected a few times. CDR3 sequence reads: CASSQVRQGHSPLHF. CDR3 sequence (DNA): TGTGCCAGCAGCCAAGTCAGGCAGGGTCATTCACCCCTCCACTTT. This chain connects TRBV14 to TRBJ1-6; D is possibly TRBD1 (5 bases). CDR1 SGHDN and CDR2 FVKESK come from the germline V gene. This CDR3 has 15 amino acids. The V gene lost 1 base and the J gene lost 8 bases, with 12 bases spanning the gap.

The chain links TRBV4-1 to TRBJ2-7; D perhaps matches TRBD2 (6 bases). Per the germline V gene, CDR1 is MGHRA and CDR2 is YSYEKL. V lost 4 bases and J 2 bases, leaving 15 bases between the germline ends. The CDR3 is 15 amino acids. This CDR3 reads CASSPGGAFPYEQYF. The CDR3 DNA is TGCGCCAGCAGCCCTGGAGGGGCATTTCCCTACGAGCAGTACTTC.

This chain uses TRBV10-1 with TRBJ1-3; D ambiguous. This CDR3 comprises 15 residues. Trimming took 0 bases from V and 0 from J, leaving 6 bases between them. The germline CDR1 and CDR2 sequences are WNHNN and SYGVQD (reference sequence). The CDR3 is CASSESAVSGNTIYF. The CDR3 coding sequence is TGCGCCAGCAGTGAGTCCGCGGTCTCTGGAAACACCATATATTTT.

V and J are TRBV29-1 and TRBJ1-6; no firm D call. With 4 bases removed from V and 8 bases from J, the gap between germline ends came to 12 bases. The CDR3 covers 13 residues. Germline CDR1 SQVTM, CDR2 ANQGSEA. The CDR3 loop is CSVVTGIDSPLHF. CDR3 DNA sequence: TGCAGCGTTGTTACGGGTATCGATTCACCCCTCCACTTT.

The CDR3 DNA sequence: TGCGCCAGCAGCCAGGTGGTGGGCACGAACACTGAAGCTTTCTTT. Its protein product is CASSQVVGTNTEAFF. V usage is TRBV5-1 and J usage is TRBJ1-1; unclear D gene. The CDR3 contains 15 residues. Trimming shortened V by 4 bases and J by 1 base, and 14 bases separated the two germline ends. Germline-derived CDR1 and CDR2 are SGHRS and YFSETQ. Variable domain in full (rest from reference TRBV5-1 and TRBJ1-1): KAGVTQTPRYLIKTRGQQVTLSCSPISGHRSVSWYQQTPGQGLQFLFEYFSETQRNKGNFPGRFSGRQFSNSRSEMNVSTLELGDSALYLCASSQVVGTNTEAFFGQGTRLTVV.

V and J are TRBV6-5 and TRBJ2-2, with D perhaps matching TRBD1 (5 bases). Trimming cost V 2 bases and J 6 bases, with 10 bases left between them. The CDR3 totals 14 residues. Germline V gene sequence: CDR1 MNHEY, CDR2 SVGAGI. CDR3 sequence: CASSYLSGSGELFF. The CDR3 bases are TGTGCCAGCAGTTACCTCTCAGGGTCCGGGGAGCTGTTTTTT.

The chain employs TRBV19 and TRBJ2-6, with 15 bases fitting TRBD2. CDR1 and CDR2 (germline): LNHDA, SQIVND (reference sequence). CDR3 size: 19 residues. V dropped 4 bases and J dropped 0; count of bases not matched to a gene: 4. CDR3: CASSRGLAGGSSGANVLTF. CDR3 bases: TGTGCCAGTAGTAGGGGACTAGCGGGGGGCTCCTCTGGGGCCAACGTCCTGACTTTC.

The CDR3 coding sequence is TGTGCCAGCAGTTACTCGAGAGGGGGCAGGGGAGCTTTCTTT. This encodes CASSYSRGGRGAFF. V and J are TRBV6-5 and TRBJ1-1; 7 bases align to TRBD1. Germline V gene lookup returns CDR1 MNHEY and CDR2 SVGAGI. The CDR3 sequence is 14 residues long. Losses at the gene ends were 0 bases for V and 10 bases for J; bases not matched to a gene: 8.

This rearrangement joins TRBV16 to TRBJ2-5, with a tentative D call TRBD1 (6 bases). The V gene's germline CDR1 is KGHSY and CDR2 FQNENV. Trimming left V 0 bases short and J 5 bases short, with 13 bases between. The CDR3 is made up of 15 amino acids. The CDR3 nucleotides read TGTGCCAGCAGCCAATCGCAGGACAGTCGGGAGACCCAGTACTTC. This encodes CASSQSQDSRETQYF.

The chain is built from TRBV3-1 (or the pseudogene TRBV3-2) and TRBJ1-1, with 8 bases identical to TRBD1. CDR3 length: 16 amino acids. Germline lookup yields CDR1 LGHDT and CDR2 YNNKEL (reference sequence). J was trimmed by 11 bases and V by 4 bases; bases with no gene match: 18. DNA for the CDR3: TGTGCCAGCAGCCCTCAGGGGGGACAGGCCATTACCAGGGCTTTCTTT. This translates into CASSPQGGQAITRAFF.

The V gene is TRBV6-1, the J gene TRBJ2-7; TRBD1 matches at 8 bases. CDR3 length: 16 amino acids. In germline, CDR1 is MNHNS, CDR2 SASEGT. After removal of 1 base from V and 4 bases from J, the junction contained 9 bases not matched to a gene. Here the CDR3 reads CASSEDLQGARYEQYF. Here the CDR3 DNA reads TGTGCCAGCAGTGAAGATCTCCAGGGGGCAAGGTACGAGCAGTACTTC.

V gene TRBV11-2 combines with J gene TRBJ2-7; D ambiguous. The germline gives CDR1 SGHAT, CDR2 FQNNGV. The CDR3 extends over 12 amino acids. Between the trimmed V and J ends, which lost 1 base and 9 bases, there was a span of 10 bases. This CDR3 reads CASSLVALGQYF. The CDR3 bases are TGTGCCAGCAGCTTAGTCGCCCTAGGGCAGTACTTC. The full variable domain, rest sourced from reference TRBV11-2 and TRBJ2-7, is EAGVAQSPRYKIIEKRQSVAFWCNPISGHATLYWYQQILGQGPKLLIQFQNNGVVDDSQLPKDRFSAERLKGVDSTLKIQPAKLEDSAVYLCASSLVALGQYFGPGTRLTVT.

The chain recombines TRBV4-1 with TRBJ1-1, with a possible D match to TRBD1 (6 bases). Germline loops: CDR1 MGHRA, CDR2 YSYEKL. The CDR3 loop spans 14 amino acids. Deletions cut 2 bases from V and 3 bases from J, with 10 bases between. Here the CDR3 reads CASSQRTGHTEAFF. DNA of the CDR3: TGCGCCAGCAGCCAACGCACAGGGCACACTGAAGCTTTCTTT.

This chain uses TRBV2 with TRBJ2-2; TRBD2 matches at 7 bases. Trimming took 6 bases from V and 5 from J; bases not matched to a gene: 6. The length of the CDR3 is 14 residues. Germline V gene data show CDR1 as SNHLY and CDR2 as FYNNEI. CDR3 nucleotide sequence: TGTGCCAGCAGGCCCGGCGGGAGTACCGGGGAGCTGTTTTTT. As protein: CASRPGGSTGELFF.

The chain joins TRBV18 to TRBJ1-1; TRBD1 is a possible D gene (5 bases). Deletions cut 10 bases from V and 2 bases from J, with 14 bases between. In germline, CDR1 is KGHSH, CDR2 LQKENI. This CDR3 contains 13 residues. The CDR3 region is CATFRQLNTEAFF. The CDR3, as DNA: TGTGCCACCTTCAGACAGTTAAACACTGAAGCTTTCTTT.

The chain couples TRBV6-5 to TRBJ1-5; D may be TRBD1 (5 bases). Germline V lookup: CDR1 MNHEY, CDR2 SVGAGI. This CDR3 region has 13 residues. V was trimmed by 7 bases and J by 9 bases, leaving 16 bases between them. This chain's CDR3 is CASKAGLTLPQHF. CDR3 DNA sequence: TGTGCCAGCAAGGCGGGACTGACTCTGCCCCAGCATTTT.

CDR3 residues: CASSKGTEPSYEQYF. The CDR3 bases are TGCGCCAGCAGCAAAGGGACAGAGCCTTCCTACGAGCAGTACTTC. The rearrangement links TRBV4-1 to TRBJ2-7, with 7 positions matching TRBD1. Germline assignment: CDR1 MGHRA and CDR2 YSYEKL. The CDR3 covers 15 residues. With V trimmed by 5 bases and J by 1 base, 8 bases remained unmatched.

The chain employs TRBV6-6 and TRBJ1-1; unclear D gene. The CDR3 spans 12 residues. The V gene's germline CDR1 is MNHNY and CDR2 SVGAGI (reference sequence). Between the trimmed V and J ends, which lost 5 bases and 1 base, there was a span of 5 bases. CDR3 coding DNA: TGTGCCAGCAGTGGGCCGAACACTGAAGCTTTCTTT. Residues: CASSGPNTEAFF.

The chain has TRBV5-1 and TRBJ1-2; 8 bases match TRBD1. Unmatched junction bases numbered 9, after V lost 1 base and J lost 4 bases. The germline V gene encodes CDR1 SGHRS and CDR2 YFSETQ. This CDR3 is built from 16 residues. The CDR3 protein is CASSLNQGAKGYGYTF. Here the CDR3 DNA reads TGCGCCAGCAGCTTGAATCAGGGGGCGAAGGGCTATGGCTACACCTTC.

V gene TRBV5-1 combines with J gene TRBJ2-2, with D perhaps matching TRBD1 (7 bases). Trimming removed 4 bases from V and 6 bases from J, with 19 bases in between. There are 16 residues in the CDR3. The germline V gene has CDR1 SGHRS and CDR2 YFSETQ. CDR3 sequence reads: CASSAGRGTVPGELFF. CDR3 coding DNA: TGCGCCAGCAGCGCTGGGCGCGGGACAGTCCCCGGGGAGCTGTTTTTT.

This clone was detected only a few times. The CDR3 is CASSPRQGTYEQYF. The CDR3 DNA reads TGTGCCAGCAGCCCCCGACAGGGGACCTACGAGCAGTACTTC. V is TRBV5-4 and J is TRBJ2-7; 8 bases line up with TRBD1. The CDR3 runs 14 residues. With 4 bases clipped from V and 2 bases from J, the junction kept 5 bases outside the gene matches. Germline CDR1 reads SGHNT; CDR2 reads YYREEE (reference sequence).

J is TRBJ1-6 and V is TRBV6-1; D possibly corresponds to TRBD1 (5 bases). The ends were cut back, 1 base at V and 9 bases at J, with 10 bases in the middle. The CDR3 has 14 residues. From germline, CDR1 is MNHNS and CDR2 SASEGT. CDR3 coding DNA: TGTGCCAGCAGTGAAGTAGGGGTGGGTTCACCCCTCCACTTT. Encoded protein: CASSEVGVGSPLHF.

V and J are TRBV18 and TRBJ2-6; D is perhaps TRBD1 (6 bases). The ends were cut back, 4 bases at V and 1 base at J, with 17 bases in the middle. Germline CDR1 and CDR2: KGHSH and LQKENI. CDR3 size: 18 residues. The DNA for the CDR3 is TGTGCCAGCTCACAGTACCAGGGGACAAAATCTGGGGCCAACGTCCTGACTTTC. Translated: CASSQYQGTKSGANVLTF.

V gene TRBV21-1 combines with J gene TRBJ1-2. TRBV21-1 is labeled a pseudogene. The CDR3 consists of 14 residues. The CDR3 bases are TGTGCCAGCAGCAAGTTAATGGGGGGACATGGCTACACCTTC. Translation gives CASSKLMGGHGYTF.

CDR3 region: CASSLGRGREAFF. The CDR3 DNA follows: TGTGCCAGCAGCTTGGGGAGGGGACGAGAAGCTTTCTTT. V is TRBV11-2 and J is TRBJ1-1; TRBD1 is a possible D gene (5 bases). This CDR3 region has 13 residues. V gave up 3 bases and J gave up 8 bases, with 13 bases separating them. The germline CDR1 and CDR2 sequences are SGHAT and FQNNGV.

The chain links TRBV30 to TRBJ1-4; possibly TRBD1 for D (5 bases). The CDR3 is made up of 15 amino acids. Trimming took off 2 bases at V and 7 bases at J, with 17 bases between the two ends. CDR1 is GTSNPN, CDR2 SVGIG, per germline (reference sequence). CDR3 nucleotides: TGTGCCTGGAGTCCCGGCGTAGGGGTTGTTGAAAAACTGTTTTTT. This gives the protein CAWSPGVGVVEKLFF.